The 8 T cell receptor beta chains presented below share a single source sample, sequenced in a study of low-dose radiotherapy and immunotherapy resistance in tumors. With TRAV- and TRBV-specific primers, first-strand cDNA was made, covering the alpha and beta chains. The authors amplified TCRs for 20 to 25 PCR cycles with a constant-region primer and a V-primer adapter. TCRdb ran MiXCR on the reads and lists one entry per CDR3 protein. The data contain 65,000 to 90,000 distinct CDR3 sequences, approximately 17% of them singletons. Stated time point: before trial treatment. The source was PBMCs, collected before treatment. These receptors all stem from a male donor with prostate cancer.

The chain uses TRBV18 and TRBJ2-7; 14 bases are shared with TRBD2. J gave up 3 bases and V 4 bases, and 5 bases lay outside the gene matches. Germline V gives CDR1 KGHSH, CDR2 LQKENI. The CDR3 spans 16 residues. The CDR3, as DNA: TGTGCCAGCTCACGGACTAGCGGGAGGACCAGCTACGAGCAGTACTTC. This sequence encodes CASSRTSGRTSYEQYF.

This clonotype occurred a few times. CDR3 sequence: CASSLSTSVKTQYF. The DNA for the CDR3 is TGTGCCAGCAGCTTGTCGACTAGCGTAAAGACCCAGTACTTC. The genes are TRBV11-3 and TRBJ2-5, with 8 positions matching TRBD2. The CDR3 sequence is 14 residues long. V gave up 3 bases and J gave up 6 bases; unmatched junction bases: 6. Germline V gene sequence: CDR1 SGHNT, CDR2 YENEEA.

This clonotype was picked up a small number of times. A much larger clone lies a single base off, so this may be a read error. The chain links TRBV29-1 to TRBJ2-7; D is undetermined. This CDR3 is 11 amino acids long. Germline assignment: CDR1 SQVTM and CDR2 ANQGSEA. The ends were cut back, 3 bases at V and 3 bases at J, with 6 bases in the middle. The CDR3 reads CSVESGYEQYF. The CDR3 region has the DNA TGCAGCGTTGAGAGTGGCTACGAGCAGTACTTC.

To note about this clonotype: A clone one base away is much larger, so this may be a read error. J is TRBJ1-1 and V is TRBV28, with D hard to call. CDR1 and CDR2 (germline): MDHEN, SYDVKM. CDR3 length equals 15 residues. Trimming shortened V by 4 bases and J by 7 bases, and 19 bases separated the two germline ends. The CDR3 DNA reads TGTGCCAGCAGTTCTACCCCTCTCTCGGTTATTGAAGCTTTCTTT. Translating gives CASSSTPLSVIEAFF.

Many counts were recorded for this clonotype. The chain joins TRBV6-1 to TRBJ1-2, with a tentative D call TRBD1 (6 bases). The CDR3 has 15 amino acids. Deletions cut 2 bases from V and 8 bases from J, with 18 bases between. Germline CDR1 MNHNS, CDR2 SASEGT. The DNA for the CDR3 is TGTGCCAGCAGTGAAAGGGGGGACAAATCTTGGGGCTACACCTTC. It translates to CASSERGDKSWGYTF.

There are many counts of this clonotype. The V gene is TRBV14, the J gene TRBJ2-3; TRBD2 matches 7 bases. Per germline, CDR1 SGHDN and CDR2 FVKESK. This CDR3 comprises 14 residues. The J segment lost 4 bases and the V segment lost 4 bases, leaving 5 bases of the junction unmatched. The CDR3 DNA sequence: TGTGCCAGCAGCCGGCTTGCGGGGGCAGATACGCAGTATTTT. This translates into CASSRLAGADTQYF.

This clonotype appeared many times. In DNA form, the CDR3 reads TGCAGCGTCGAGCGGGAGGTGAAAGAGACCCAGTACTTC. Encoded protein: CSVEREVKETQYF. This chain uses TRBV29-1 with TRBJ2-5, with 9 bases matching TRBD2. V lost 6 bases to trimming and J lost 3 bases; unmatched junction nucleotides: 5. Per the germline V gene, CDR1 is SQVTM and CDR2 is ANQGSEA. The CDR3 sequence is 13 residues long.

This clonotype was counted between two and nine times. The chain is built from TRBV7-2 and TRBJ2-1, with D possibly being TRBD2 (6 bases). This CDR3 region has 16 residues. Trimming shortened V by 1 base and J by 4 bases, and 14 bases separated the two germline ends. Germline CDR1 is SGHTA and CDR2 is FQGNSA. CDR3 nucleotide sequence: TGTACCAGCAGCTTAGGGGACTCACCCATATACAATGAGCAGTTCTTC. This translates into CTSSLGDSPIYNEQFF.